The text below deals with one TCR beta chain. What it binds is not known. This sample is drawn from a study of CD8+ T cells in alopecia areata. Study summary: People stayed on tofacitinib for 6 to 18 months, then stopped the drug for 6 months.

Study-level findings and limits: Significant decreases in scalp clonality and expanded CD8+ clones followed tofacitinib treatment. Higher clonality than in normal scalp was seen in lesional scalp, especially alopecia totalis/universalis.

In each case, RNA was isolated and then reverse transcribed into cDNA as the sequencing template. Method: immunoSEQ multiplex PCR; TCRdb's copy keeps in-frame clones and lacks some. In the table there are some 150,000 clones, roughly four fifths of which are singletons. Treatment: oral pan-JAK inhibitor, 5-10 mg twice daily. Germline CDR1 MNHEY, CDR2 SVGAGI. The CDR3 extends over 14 amino acids. V was shortened by 0 bases and J by 7 bases, with 10 bases between the two germline ends. The source material was CD8+ T cells sorted from blood, sampled at week 4, from a patient treated with tofacitinib. The clonotype originates from a human donor with alopecia areata. This chain links TRBV6-5 with TRBJ2-1; no firm D call. CDR3 coding DNA: TGTGCCAGCAGTTACTCCGCTGTGGGGAATGAGCAGTTCTTC. Its protein product is CASSYSAVGNEQFF.